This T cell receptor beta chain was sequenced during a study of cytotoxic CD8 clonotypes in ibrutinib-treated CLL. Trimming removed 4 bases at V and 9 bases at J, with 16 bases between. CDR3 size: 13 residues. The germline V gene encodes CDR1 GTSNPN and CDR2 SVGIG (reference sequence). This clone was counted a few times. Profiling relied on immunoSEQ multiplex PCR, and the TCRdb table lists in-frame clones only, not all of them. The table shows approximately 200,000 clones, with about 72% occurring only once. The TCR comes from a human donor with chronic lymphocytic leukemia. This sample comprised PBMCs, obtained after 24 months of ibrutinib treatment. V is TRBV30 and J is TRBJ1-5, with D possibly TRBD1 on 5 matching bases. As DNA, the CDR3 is TGTGCCTGGACCCAGAAGGGGTACGGGCCCCAGCATTTT. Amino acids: CAWTQKGYGPQHF.